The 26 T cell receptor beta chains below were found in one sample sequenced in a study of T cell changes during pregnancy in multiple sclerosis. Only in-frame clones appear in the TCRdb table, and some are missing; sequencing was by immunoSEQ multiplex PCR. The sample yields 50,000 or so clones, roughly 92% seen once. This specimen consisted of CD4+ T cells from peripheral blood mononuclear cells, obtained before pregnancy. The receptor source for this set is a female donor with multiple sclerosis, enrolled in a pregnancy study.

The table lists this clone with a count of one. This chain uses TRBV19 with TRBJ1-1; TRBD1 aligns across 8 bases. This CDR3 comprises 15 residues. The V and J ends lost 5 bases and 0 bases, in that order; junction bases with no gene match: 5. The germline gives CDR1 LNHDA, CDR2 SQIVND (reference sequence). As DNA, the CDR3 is TGTGCCAGTAGTTCGACAGGGGTTATGAACACTGAAGCTTTCTTT. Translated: CASSSTGVMNTEAFF.

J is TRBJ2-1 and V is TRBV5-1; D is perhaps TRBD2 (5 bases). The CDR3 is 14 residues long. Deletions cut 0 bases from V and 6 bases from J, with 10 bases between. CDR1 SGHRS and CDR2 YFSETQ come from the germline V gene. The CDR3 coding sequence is TGCGCCAGCAGCTTGGCGGGGTTTATCAATGAGCAGTTCTTC. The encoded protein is CASSLAGFINEQFF.

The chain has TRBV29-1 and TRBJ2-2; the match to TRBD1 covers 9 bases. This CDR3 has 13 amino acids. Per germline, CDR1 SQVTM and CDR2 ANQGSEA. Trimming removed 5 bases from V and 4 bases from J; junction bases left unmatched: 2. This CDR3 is CSVLTGGTGELFF. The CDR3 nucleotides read TGCAGCGTTCTGACAGGGGGCACCGGGGAGCTGTTTTTT.

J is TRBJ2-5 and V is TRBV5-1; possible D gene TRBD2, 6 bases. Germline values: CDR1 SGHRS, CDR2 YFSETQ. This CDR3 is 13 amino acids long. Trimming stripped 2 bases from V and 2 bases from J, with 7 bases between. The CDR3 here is CASSFGGQETQYF. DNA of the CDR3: TGCGCCAGCAGCTTCGGGGGTCAAGAGACCCAGTACTTC.

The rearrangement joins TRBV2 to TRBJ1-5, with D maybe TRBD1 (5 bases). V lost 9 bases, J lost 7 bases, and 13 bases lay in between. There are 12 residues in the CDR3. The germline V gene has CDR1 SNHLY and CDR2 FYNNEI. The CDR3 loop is CASQGLRQPQHF. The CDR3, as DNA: TGTGCCAGTCAGGGTTTACGCCAGCCCCAGCATTTT.

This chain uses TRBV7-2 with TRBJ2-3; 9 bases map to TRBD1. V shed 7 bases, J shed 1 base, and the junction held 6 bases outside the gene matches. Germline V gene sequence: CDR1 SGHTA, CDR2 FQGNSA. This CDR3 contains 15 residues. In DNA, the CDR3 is TGTGCCAGCACCCCCCGGGACAGGGGCACAGATACGCAGTATTTT. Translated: CASTPRDRGTDTQYF.

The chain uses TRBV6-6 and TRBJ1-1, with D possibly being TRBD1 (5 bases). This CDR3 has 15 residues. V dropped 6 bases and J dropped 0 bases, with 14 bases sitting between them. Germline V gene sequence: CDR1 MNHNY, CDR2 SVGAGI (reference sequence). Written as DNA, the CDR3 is TGTGCCAGCAGCCACGGGGGGACGGTGAACACTGAAGCTTTCTTT. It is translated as CASSHGGTVNTEAFF.

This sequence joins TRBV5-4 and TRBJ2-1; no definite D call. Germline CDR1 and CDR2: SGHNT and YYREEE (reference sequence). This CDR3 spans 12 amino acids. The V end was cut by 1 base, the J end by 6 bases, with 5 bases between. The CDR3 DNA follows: TGTGCCAGCAGCTTGTTCGGCAATGAGCAGTTCTTC. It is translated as CASSLFGNEQFF.

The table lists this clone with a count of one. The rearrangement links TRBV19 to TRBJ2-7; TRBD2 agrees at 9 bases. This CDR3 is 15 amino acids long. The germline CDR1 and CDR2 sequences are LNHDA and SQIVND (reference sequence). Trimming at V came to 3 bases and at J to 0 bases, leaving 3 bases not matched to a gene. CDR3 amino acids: CASSMGSGSSYEQYF. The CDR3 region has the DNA TGTGCCAGTAGTATGGGTAGCGGGAGCTCCTACGAGCAGTACTTC.

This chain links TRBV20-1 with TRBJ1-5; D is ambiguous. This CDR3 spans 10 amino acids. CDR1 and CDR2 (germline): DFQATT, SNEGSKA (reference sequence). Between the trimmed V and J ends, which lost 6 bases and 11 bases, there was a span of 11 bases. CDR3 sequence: CSARTSTQHF. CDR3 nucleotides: TGCAGTGCGAGGACTTCGACCCAGCATTTT.

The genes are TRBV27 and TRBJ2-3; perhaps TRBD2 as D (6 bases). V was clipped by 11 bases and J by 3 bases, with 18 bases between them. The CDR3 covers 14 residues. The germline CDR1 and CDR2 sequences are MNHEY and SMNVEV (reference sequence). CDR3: CAVRDFGRTDTQYF. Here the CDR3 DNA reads TGTGCCGTACGGGACTTCGGACGTACAGATACGCAGTATTTT.

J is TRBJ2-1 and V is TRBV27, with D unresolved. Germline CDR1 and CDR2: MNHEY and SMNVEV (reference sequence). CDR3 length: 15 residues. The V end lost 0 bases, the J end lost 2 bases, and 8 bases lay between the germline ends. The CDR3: CASSLSFGAYNEQFF. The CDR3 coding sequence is TGTGCCAGCAGTTTATCCTTCGGAGCCTACAATGAGCAGTTCTTC.

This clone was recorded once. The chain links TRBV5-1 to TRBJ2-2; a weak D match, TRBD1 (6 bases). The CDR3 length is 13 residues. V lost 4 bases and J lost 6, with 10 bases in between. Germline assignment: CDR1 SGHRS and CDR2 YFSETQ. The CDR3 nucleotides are TGCGCCAGCAGCCCAGAGGGGGCCGGGGAGCTGTTTTTT. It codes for CASSPEGAGELFF. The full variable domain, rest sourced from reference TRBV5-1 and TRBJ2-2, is KAGVTQTPRYLIKTRGQQVTLSCSPISGHRSVSWYQQTPGQGLQFLFEYFSETQRNKGNFPGRFSGRQFSNSRSEMNVSTLELGDSALYLCASSPEGAGELFFGEGSRLTVL.

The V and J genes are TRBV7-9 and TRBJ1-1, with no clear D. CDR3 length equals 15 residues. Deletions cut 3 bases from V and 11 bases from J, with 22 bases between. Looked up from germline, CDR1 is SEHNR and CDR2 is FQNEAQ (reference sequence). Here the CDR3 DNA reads TGTGCCAGCAGCTTTAATCTGAGACGAAGGTGGGAGGCTTTCTTT. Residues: CASSFNLRRRWEAFF.

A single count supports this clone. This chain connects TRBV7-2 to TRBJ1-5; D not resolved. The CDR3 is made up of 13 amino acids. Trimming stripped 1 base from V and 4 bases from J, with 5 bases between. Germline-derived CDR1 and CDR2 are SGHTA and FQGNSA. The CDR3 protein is CASSLVQNQPQHF. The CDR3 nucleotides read TGTGCCAGCAGCTTAGTTCAAAATCAGCCCCAGCATTTT.

The CDR3 bases are TGCGCCAGCAGCTTTGGGACAGGGGAGGGCACTGAAGCTTTCTTT. It encodes CASSFGTGEGTEAFF. This chain links TRBV5-1 with TRBJ1-1; TRBD1 agrees at 10 bases. CDR1 and CDR2 from the germline V gene are SGHRS and YFSETQ. CDR3 length equals 15 residues. The ends lost 2 bases at V and 4 bases at J; junction bases unmatched: 5.

CDR3 sequence: CASSSLAGFSTDTQYF. The CDR3 nucleotides read TGTGCCAGCAGTTCACTAGCGGGCTTTAGCACAGATACGCAGTATTTT. The chain employs TRBV27 and TRBJ2-3; TRBD2 matches 9 bases. The CDR3 covers 16 residues. J gave up 0 bases and V 4 bases, and 5 bases lay outside the gene matches. Germline V CDR1 and CDR2: MNHEY, SMNVEV (reference sequence).

The CDR3 nucleotides are TGTGCCAGCAGTGAAGCTCGCAGGGAAGGCTACACCTTC. It translates to CASSEARREGYTF. V gene TRBV6-1 combines with J gene TRBJ1-2; D perhaps matches TRBD1 (5 bases). Trimming shortened V by 0 bases and J by 8 bases, and 10 bases separated the two germline ends. Germline V CDR1 and CDR2: MNHNS, SASEGT. This CDR3 is 13 amino acids long.

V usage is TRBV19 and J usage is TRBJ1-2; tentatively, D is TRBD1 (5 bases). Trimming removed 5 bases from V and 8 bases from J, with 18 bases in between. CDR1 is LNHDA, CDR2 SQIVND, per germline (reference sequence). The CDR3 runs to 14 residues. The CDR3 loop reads CASSPRQLPGGYTF. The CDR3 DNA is TGTGCCAGTAGTCCGCGACAGCTTCCTGGCGGCTACACCTTC.

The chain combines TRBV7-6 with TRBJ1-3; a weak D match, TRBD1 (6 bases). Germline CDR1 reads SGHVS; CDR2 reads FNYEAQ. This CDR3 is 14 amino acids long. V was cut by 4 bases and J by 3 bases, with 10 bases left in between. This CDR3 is CASSSGQIGNTIYF. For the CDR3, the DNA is TGTGCCAGCAGCTCCGGACAGATTGGAAACACCATATATTTT.

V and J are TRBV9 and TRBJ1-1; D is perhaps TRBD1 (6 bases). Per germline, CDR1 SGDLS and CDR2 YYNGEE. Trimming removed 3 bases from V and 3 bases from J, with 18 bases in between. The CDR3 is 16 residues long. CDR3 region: CASSGANRAPDTEAFF. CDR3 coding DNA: TGTGCCAGCAGCGGAGCCAACAGGGCTCCCGACACTGAAGCTTTCTTT.

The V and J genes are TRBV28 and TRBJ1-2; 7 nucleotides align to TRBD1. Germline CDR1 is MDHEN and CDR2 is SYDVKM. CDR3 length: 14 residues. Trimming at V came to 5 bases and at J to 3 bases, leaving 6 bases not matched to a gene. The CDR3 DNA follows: TGTGCCAGCAGTCCTAGGGGGCGCGACTATGGCTACACCTTC. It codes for CASSPRGRDYGYTF.

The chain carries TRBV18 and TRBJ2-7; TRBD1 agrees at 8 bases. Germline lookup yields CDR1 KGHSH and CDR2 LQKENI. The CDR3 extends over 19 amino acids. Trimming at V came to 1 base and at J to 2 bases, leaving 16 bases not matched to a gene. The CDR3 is CASSPLPPGDRIATYEQYF. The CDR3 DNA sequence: TGTGCCAGCTCACCACTTCCTCCTGGGGACAGGATTGCTACCTACGAGCAGTACTTC.

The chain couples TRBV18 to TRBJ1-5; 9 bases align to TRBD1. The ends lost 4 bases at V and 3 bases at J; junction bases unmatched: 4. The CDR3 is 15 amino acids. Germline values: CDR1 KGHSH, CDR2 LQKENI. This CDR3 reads CASSLQGAVNQPQHF. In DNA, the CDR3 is TGTGCCAGCTCACTACAGGGGGCAGTCAATCAGCCCCAGCATTTT.

CDR3 DNA: TGTGCCAGCAGTTGGGGGCAGGGAATCACCGGGGAGCTGTTTTTT. This encodes CASSWGQGITGELFF. The chain uses TRBV27 and TRBJ2-2; tentatively, D is TRBD1 (6 bases). This CDR3 region has 15 residues. V was shortened by 4 bases and J by 4 bases, with 13 bases between the two germline ends. Germline V gene data show CDR1 as MNHEY and CDR2 as SMNVEV (reference sequence).

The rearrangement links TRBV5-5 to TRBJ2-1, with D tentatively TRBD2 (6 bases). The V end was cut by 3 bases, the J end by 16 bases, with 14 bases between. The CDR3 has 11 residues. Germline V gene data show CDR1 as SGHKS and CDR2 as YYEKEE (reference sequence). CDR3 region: CASSSSGSRFF. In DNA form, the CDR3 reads TGTGCCAGCAGCTCCTCCGGGAGCCGCTTCTTC.